This T cell receptor beta chain originates from a study of cytomegalovirus exposure and HLA in healthy donors (dated by TCRdb to the late 2010s). With regard to the full study: An earlier analysis of under 600 of the donors reported 276 Gb of sequence data and around 120 million unique TCR beta sequences from roughly 180 million T cells. An early release covering more than 500 HLA-typed donors comprised around 300 gigabases of sequencing data and tens of millions of unique TCR sequences. Of the 300 to 400 genotyped donors, around 81% fell in the genetic ancestry cluster associated with self-reported Caucasian donors. The study aimed to test whether cataloging public T cell receptors could reveal signatures of past pathogen exposure. Using immunosequencing, the study profiled T cell repertoires from fewer than 850 subjects and related those repertoires to cytomegalovirus serostatus. In addition to the first cohort of roughly 670 subjects, a separate validation cohort of approximately 130 different subjects was used. The study combined high-throughput TCR immunosequencing, statistical association of individual TCRs with disease status, and machine learning to predict cytomegalovirus infection status. A later analysis re-examined previously published TCR beta repertoires from more than 550 donors and added high-resolution HLA genotyping to investigate patterns of TCR occurrence. Rather than drawing on any new phenotypic data, the later analysis identified candidate immune exposures from TCR beta sequences and the way those sequences occurred across donors. To decide whether each TCR beta V gene segment behaved as functional or pseudogenic, an earlier analysis of over 500 of the donors relied on high-throughput TCR beta sequencing. Donor age, sex, ethnicity and CMV serostatus were collected together with the repertoire data. A later genetic analysis used genome-wide SNP genotypes for about 65% of the 666 donors, treating that subset as a discovery cohort. All discovery cohort repertoires had been generated using a single sequencing platform. HLA typing included class I and class II loci at four-digit resolution. The number of donors typed differed by locus, with roughly 629-640 for A, B, C, DRB1 and DQB1, around 520 for DQA1, 600 to 610 for DPA1, and around 430 for DPB1. Because of strong linkage in the cohort, five DR-DQ haplotypes were treated as single units for association and clustering. Among some 410 genotyped donors of the cohort, an average of roughly 240,000 unique TCR beta nucleotide sequences were sequenced per donor, around 20% of them non-productive.

As concerns this clone: Its cognate antigen has yet to be identified. Base qualities are missing; no much larger clone stands one base away. At the DNA level, this CDR3 is encoded by other sequences in the same sample as well.

The method was the immunoSEQ multiplex PCR assay. For the multiplex PCR, a mixture combining 60 forward primers for TCR Vbeta segments and 13 reverse primers for TCR Jbeta segments was used. The CDR3 region of rearranged TCR beta genes was amplified from genomic DNA by a multiplex PCR assay. The Illumina HiSeq System was used to sequence the amplified TCR beta libraries as 87-base-pair reads. Concerning the study's data processing: A later analysis counted approximately 84 million unique TCR beta chains across the 550 to 750 repertoires, and around 9.9 million of these chains were shared by at least two donors. Raw reads were error-corrected and collapsed into unique sequences with a nearest-neighbor algorithm that merged closely related sequences to remove PCR and sequencing errors. Alignment of CDR3 sequences to IMGT reference sequences was used to assign V, D and J gene segments. For a sequence to be retained, at least a six-nucleotide match to both a V gene segment and a J gene segment was required. A rearrangement counted as productive if the CDR3 had no stop codons and remained in frame with V and J, and every other rearrangement counted as non-productive. Following IMGT convention, CDR3 was defined as the stretch from the second conserved V-encoded cysteine to the conserved J-encoded phenylalanine. The earlier analysis of 587 of the donors excluded sequences that lacked an unambiguous match to a single V gene segment. In an earlier analysis of several hundred of the donors, V segments were called functional above 56.7% productive rearrangements and were called segregating when the between-donor standard deviation exceeded 5%. A statistical classification framework was built for diagnosing cytomegalovirus status from the catalog of TCR beta chain sequences. A later analysis assigned V and J genes by comparing TCR nucleotide sequences with IMGT/GENE-DB human TR gene sequences. In a later analysis, CDR3 sequences and most-parsimonious VDJ recombination scenarios were assigned using the TCRdist pipeline. In a later analysis, every TCR beta chain was defined by the combination of its CDR3 amino acid sequence and its V-gene family, and reads without a unique V-gene family were dropped. In a later analysis, 450 to 600 highly shared, low-generation-probability nucleotide sequences were removed to address suspected cross-contamination and a sequencing artifact. In a later analysis, a clonal expansion index was calculated for each public chain from normalized within-repertoire ranks of inferred template counts. A later analysis computed generation probabilities with a VDJ recombination model fitted to out-of-frame rearrangements, and checked the results against IGoR. In a later analysis, hypergeometric tests were used to score TCR-TCR, TCR-HLA and TCR-CMV co-occurrence, with a repertoire-size bias correction applied to TCR pairs. To estimate false discovery rates, a later analysis permuted the HLA or CMV assignments 20 times. In a later analysis, co-occurring TCRs were grouped using DBSCAN, with TCRdist sequence similarity added in when clustering inside HLA-allele-positive subsets. Repertoires with fewer than 30,000 or more than 120,000 public chains, plus five repertoires with anomalous nucleotide sharing, were excluded from co-occurrence clustering. TCRdb provides this immuneACCESS table in a form limited to in-frame rearrangements. Some clones are lacking; in checked studies, under half of them reflect an unresolved V gene, and why the rest are absent is not known. V, J and clone size derive from that table, while D and trimming were established from the DNA sequence. This sample is represented by 120,000 or so clones; roughly four fifths of them were singletons. 6.3% of the sample is taken by the ten largest.

Results and caveats for the whole study, not just this receptor: According to a later analysis, most CMV-associated TCR beta chains appeared to be HLA-restricted, and the HLA associations seemed to be driven largely by CMV exposure. For the cohort, immune exposure information was limited to CMV serostatus. Correlated functional status among segregating V segments might reflect linkage disequilibrium, but an unknown experimental factor could not be ruled out. In vitro tests confirmed that a few of the cytomegalovirus-associated TCR beta chains recognize cytomegalovirus antigens. In this cohort, only TCR beta chains were sequenced, and detectable features were limited by the absence of alpha or paired-chain data. A cluster of highly shared sequence variants was judged likely to represent a technical artifact of the sequencing pipeline. HLA typing was unavailable for some donors at each locus, so association tests used only the typed subset. Cytomegalovirus status was reported to be diagnosed by the classifier with high specificity and sensitivity in both the original and validation cohorts. The presence/absence analyses assumed that sequencing depth was roughly uniform across donors, and that assumption may not be true. Most TCR sequences were observed very rarely across donors, whereas some public TCRs were present in many individuals. In a later genetic analysis, a missense DCLRE1C variant was associated with V-gene and J-gene trimming of TCR beta chains, and the association was replicated in an independent cohort. The authors suggested that the approach could potentially be generalized to other disease states and immunological phenotypes. Several of the top co-occurrence clusters appeared to be linked to parvovirus B19, influenza, CMV and Epstein-Barr virus, according to a later analysis. The earlier analysis of about 600 of the donors excluded roughly 16 rarely observed V segments, including chromosome 9 orphons, because counts were too low. A later analysis found that HLA-associated TCR beta chains were more clonally expanded and had lower generation probabilities than equally common non-associated chains. When HLA alleles, especially DR and DQ, strongly co-occurred, TCR associations were difficult to assign to individual alleles. Broadly in line with IMGT annotations, most TCR beta V segments showed up in productive rearrangements about 87% or about 30% of the time in an earlier analysis of 587 of the donors. Because the 87-base-pair reads could not distinguish some IMGT-functional V segments, including TRBV6-2 and TRBV6-3, those segments were excluded. A further reported finding was that TCR beta sequences accurately predicted the HLA-A and HLA-B alleles for most subjects in the first cohort. In the study, 150 to 200 TCR beta chains were listed as associated with cytomegalovirus. In a later analysis, 16,951 TCR beta sequences were associated with specific HLA alleles at a false discovery rate of 0.05. A later analysis found that TCR association rates varied across HLA loci, with DRB1 alleles showing the most associated TCRs and HLA-C alleles the fewest. In a later genetic analysis, fewer N-insertions in productive TCRs were reported among donors in an Asian-associated ancestry cluster than the roughly 670-donor mean.

The cohort consisted of hundreds of healthy bone marrow donors. At the time of sampling, every cohort member was nominally healthy, though immune exposures that went unrecorded were likely present. The donor was CMV seronegative and belonged to the group of approximately 320 seronegative cohort members. Every donor gave a peripheral blood sample, and the peripheral blood mononuclear cells from that sample were used for TCR beta sequencing. Genomic DNA was extracted from the blood cell samples with the Qiagen DNeasy Blood Extraction Kit. Including the terminal cysteine and phenylalanine, the CDR3 comprises 11 residues. Just the 33-base CDR3 DNA is kept, in frame starting at base 1. V and J lose 3 bases and 3 bases, and a span of 4 bases separates them. Taken from the germline V gene, the CDR1 and CDR2 loops are SGDLS and YYNGEE.

The clonotype was recovered from a woman in her thirties or forties in good health and CMV-seronegative. Sequencing was performed on PBMCs. The chain joins TRBV9 to TRBJ2-7; the D gene cannot be resolved reliably. CDR3 sequence: CASSAGYEQYF. The sequenced DNA: TGTGCCAGCAGCGCGGGCTACGAGCAGTACTTC.